A single sample gave rise to the 16 T cell receptor beta chains below, sequenced in a study of blood T cells in healthy people across ages (dated by TCRdb to the mid-2010s). The library was generated by 5' RACE. Sequencing instrument: Illumina HiSeq 2500. A second roughly 6 to 12 cycle PCR used a sample-barcoded 5' primer and a J-beta primer mix. TCRdb passed the public sequencing reads through fastp at Q25 and MiXCR, retaining productive beta sequences. Each CDR3 protein gets just one entry, which takes the most common genes and DNA from the rows behind it. The sample profile shows 1.5 million to 2 million distinct CDR3 sequences; 28% of them were found once. 7.7% of the sample comes from the top ten. The sequencing input was blood. Receptors originate from a woman between 25 and 40 years old in good health.

This chain joins TRBV20-1 and TRBJ2-7; a weak D match, TRBD1 (6 bases). The CDR3 extends over 13 amino acids. Germline V gene sequence: CDR1 DFQATT, CDR2 SNEGSKA (reference sequence). V gave up 1 base and J gave up 5 bases, with 12 bases separating them. CDR3 sequence reads: CSARANRAHEQYF. In nucleotides, the CDR3 is TGCAGTGCTAGAGCTAACAGGGCCCACGAGCAGTACTTC.

This clonotype was recorded a few times. The rearrangement joins TRBV5-6 to TRBJ2-1; 8 positions agree with TRBD2. Trimming removed 3 bases from V and 3 bases from J; junction bases left unmatched: 11. Germline loops: CDR1 SGHDT, CDR2 YYEEEE. This CDR3 has 17 residues. The CDR3, as DNA: TGTGCCAGCAGCTCCCTGGTCTTAGCGGGGCTCTACAATGAGCAGTTCTTC. It yields the protein CASSSLVLAGLYNEQFF.

This clonotype was recorded a few times. The chain carries TRBV20-1 and TRBJ2-1; maybe TRBD2 (6 bases). This CDR3 has 13 amino acids. Germline V gene data show CDR1 as DFQATT and CDR2 as SNEGSKA (reference sequence). V was shortened by 1 base and J by 8 bases, with 12 bases between the two germline ends. CDR3 coding DNA: TGCAGTGCTAGAGCGATCGGCGGGGATGAGCAGTTCTTC. Translation gives CSARAIGGDEQFF.

This clonotype was detected only a few times. This rearrangement joins TRBV9 to TRBJ2-1; TRBD2 matches at 8 bases. V shed 0 bases, J shed 8 bases, and the junction held 7 bases outside the gene matches. The length of the CDR3 is 15 residues. Germline V gene sequence: CDR1 SGDLS, CDR2 YYNGEE. CDR3 sequence (DNA): TGTGCCAGCAGCGTAGTATTAGCGGGGATCGATGAGCAGTTCTTC. Its protein is CASSVVLAGIDEQFF.

This clonotype showed up many times. The chain couples TRBV29-1 to TRBJ2-7; 9 positions match TRBD1. CDR1 is SQVTM and CDR2 is ANQGSEA in the germline V gene. CDR3 size: 13 residues. The V gene end was trimmed by 5 bases and the J gene end by 7 bases; junction bases not matched to a gene: 9. The CDR3 loop is CSVQYRGQREQYF. The DNA of the CDR3 is TGCAGCGTTCAGTACAGGGGGCAGAGGGAGCAGTACTTC.

This clonotype turned up a few times. The genes are TRBV24-1 and TRBJ2-1; no clear D gene. With 7 bases removed from V and 6 bases from J, the gap between germline ends came to 12 bases. The V gene's germline CDR1 is KGHDR and CDR2 SFDVKD. The CDR3 has 13 amino acids. CDR3 amino acids: CATSVGRTNEQFF. Here the CDR3 DNA reads TGTGCCACCAGCGTAGGCAGAACCAATGAGCAGTTCTTC.

A few counts support this clonotype. The rearrangement joins TRBV30 to TRBJ2-1; 9 bases agree with TRBD1. V was clipped by 3 bases and J by 6 bases; unmatched bases: 6. Germline-derived CDR1 and CDR2 are GTSNPN and SVGIG (reference sequence). There are 14 residues in the CDR3. The DNA of the CDR3 is TGTGCCTGGAGCTGGGGACAGGGAGTCAATGAGCAGTTCTTC. This codes for CAWSWGQGVNEQFF.

This clonotype was picked up a small number of times. This sequence joins TRBV5-5 and TRBJ2-7, with TRBD2 as a possible D gene (6 bases). The V gene lost 0 bases and the J gene lost 5 bases, with 15 bases spanning the gap. In germline, CDR1 is SGHKS, CDR2 YYEKEE (reference sequence). The CDR3 runs 15 residues. Written as DNA, the CDR3 is TGTGCCAGCAGCTTGGCCCTGAGTGGGGGGAACGAGCAGTACTTC. It codes for CASSLALSGGNEQYF.

This clonotype has only a few counts. The chain has TRBV4-1 and TRBJ1-5, with 7 bases identical to TRBD1. CDR1 and CDR2 from the germline V gene are MGHRA and YSYEKL. This CDR3 contains 16 residues. V was clipped by 0 bases and J by 3 bases; unmatched bases: 5. CDR3 loop: CASSQDRTGLNQPQHF. Written as DNA, the CDR3 is TGCGCCAGCAGCCAAGATAGGACAGGACTCAATCAGCCCCAGCATTTT.

The rearrangement links TRBV7-9 to TRBJ2-3, with 8 bases identical to TRBD2. The CDR3 runs 15 residues. V lost 5 bases to trimming and J lost 6 bases; unmatched junction nucleotides: 10. Germline V CDR1 and CDR2: SEHNR, FQNEAQ (reference sequence). Written as DNA, the CDR3 is TGTGCCAGCAGCCTACACAGCGGGAGAATGGATACGCAGTATTTT. It specifies CASSLHSGRMDTQYF.

This clonotype showed up many times. The DNA of the CDR3 is TGTGCCACCAGTGATATCGACGGAGGTTGTAGGAACATTCAGTACTTC. This sequence encodes CATSDIDGGCRNIQYF. J is TRBJ2-4 and V is TRBV24-1; maybe TRBD2 (5 bases). V was clipped by 3 bases and J by 7 bases, with 18 bases between them. Germline V gene sequence: CDR1 KGHDR, CDR2 SFDVKD. The CDR3 contains 16 residues.

The CDR3 DNA follows: TGTGCCAGCAGGTCAACGACAGGGTTTAGTGGCTACACCTTC. Translation gives CASRSTTGFSGYTF. The J gene is TRBJ1-2, the V gene TRBV28; TRBD1 matches 7 bases. The germline V gene has CDR1 MDHEN and CDR2 SYDVKM. The length of the CDR3 is 14 residues. The V gene end was trimmed by 6 bases and the J gene end by 7 bases; junction bases not matched to a gene: 11.

The sample holds one count of this clonotype. This chain joins TRBV5-1 and TRBJ2-5; the D gene could be TRBD1 or TRBD2 (6 bases each). V lost 7 bases and J lost 5, with 18 bases in between. The CDR3 extends over 14 amino acids. CDR1 is SGHRS, CDR2 YFSETQ, per germline. Here the CDR3 DNA reads TGCGCCAGCTACTCTAGGGGGGTAGAGGAGACCCAGTACTTC. Encoded protein: CASYSRGVEETQYF.

This rearrangement joins TRBV18 to TRBJ2-7; 10 nucleotides agree with TRBD2. V shed 4 bases and J 1 base; nucleotides not matched to a gene: 4. The CDR3 totals 15 residues. Germline CDR1 KGHSH, CDR2 LQKENI. CDR3 in amino acids: CASSLTSGESYEQYF. Here the CDR3 DNA reads TGTGCCAGCTCACTTACTAGCGGGGAGTCCTACGAGCAGTACTTC.

The chain recombines TRBV2 with TRBJ1-6; no clear D. The CDR3 totals 12 residues. Germline CDR1 and CDR2: SNHLY and FYNNEI. Trimming took off 6 bases at V and 10 bases at J, with 10 bases between the two ends. The CDR3 region is CASRIHSSPLHF. The CDR3 coding sequence is TGTGCCAGCAGGATACACTCGTCACCCCTCCACTTT.

The sample holds many counts of this clonotype. The V and J genes are TRBV12-3 or TRBV12-4 and TRBJ2-7; no firm D call. Trimming took 1 base from V and 0 from J, leaving 10 bases between them. There are 15 residues in the CDR3. The chain's CDR3 is CASSLGPRSSYEQYF. The CDR3 region has the DNA TGTGCCAGCAGTTTAGGTCCCAGGAGCTCCTACGAGCAGTACTTC.